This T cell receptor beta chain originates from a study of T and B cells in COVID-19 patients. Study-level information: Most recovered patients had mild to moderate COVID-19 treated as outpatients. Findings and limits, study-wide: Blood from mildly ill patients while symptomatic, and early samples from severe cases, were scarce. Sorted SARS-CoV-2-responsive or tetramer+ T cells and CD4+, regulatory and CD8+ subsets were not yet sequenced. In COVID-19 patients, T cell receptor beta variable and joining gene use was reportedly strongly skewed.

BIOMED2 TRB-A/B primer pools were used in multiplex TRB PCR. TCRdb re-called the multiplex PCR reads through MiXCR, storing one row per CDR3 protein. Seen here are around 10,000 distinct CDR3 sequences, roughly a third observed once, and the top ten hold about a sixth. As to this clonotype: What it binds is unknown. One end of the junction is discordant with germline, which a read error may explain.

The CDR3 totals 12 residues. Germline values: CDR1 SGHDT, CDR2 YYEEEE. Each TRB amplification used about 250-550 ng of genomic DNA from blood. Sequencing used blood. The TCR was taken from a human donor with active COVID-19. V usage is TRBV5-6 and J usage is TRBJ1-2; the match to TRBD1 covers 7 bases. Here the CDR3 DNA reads TGTGCCAGAAGCTCGACAGGGAGTCGCTACACCTTC. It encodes CARSSTGSRYTF.